The present T cell receptor (beta chain) was sequenced within a study of cytomegalovirus exposure and HLA in healthy donors. The germline CDR1 and CDR2 sequences are ENHRY and SYGVKD. J gave up 3 bases and V 8 bases, and 5 bases lay outside the gene matches. CDR3 length equals 13 residues. The PCR contained 60 Vbeta and 13 Jbeta primers. Clones were sequenced by immunoSEQ multiplex PCR, and TCRdb holds only the in-frame ones, with some missing. There are some 130,000 clones in the sample; approximately 72% occur only once, and approximately 2.9% lies in the top ten. The source of this sequence is a human donor in good health. The chain links TRBV10-3 to TRBJ2-7; 9 bases are a match to TRBD1. Sequences were obtained from PBMCs. This CDR3 reads CAIGDRANYEQYF. DNA for the CDR3: TGTGCCATCGGGGACAGGGCGAACTACGAGCAGTACTTC.